This T cell receptor (beta chain) was captured by sequencing in a study of blood T cell repertoires in COVID-19. The wider study: Both acute and convalescent COVID-19 samples were obtained from the United States, Italy and Spain. PBMCs, B-cell-depleted T cells, or T cells were the source of the cDNA or gDNA that made up the material.

In its sample, this clone was seen a few times. From germline, CDR1 is GTSNPN and CDR2 SVGIG (reference sequence). This CDR3 comprises 15 residues. V was pared by 3 bases and J by 7 bases, with 16 bases between. Original processing methods: Using reference gene primer amplification, nucleated cell counts were estimated. Data came from immunoSEQ multiplex PCR; TCRdb stores just in-frame clones and leaves some out. V and J calls and clone size are copied from that table; D and trimming were computed from the DNA. Of some 240,000 clones listed, roughly 83% are singletons. This receptor was identified in a woman aged 80 or over with acute or convalescent COVID-19. V is TRBV30 and J is TRBJ1-6; the D gene is possibly TRBD1 (6 bases). The sequencing input was peripheral blood. The CDR3 loop is CAWRGEETGNSPLHF. The CDR3 bases are TGTGCCTGGAGGGGTGAAGAAACAGGGAATTCACCCCTCCACTTT.